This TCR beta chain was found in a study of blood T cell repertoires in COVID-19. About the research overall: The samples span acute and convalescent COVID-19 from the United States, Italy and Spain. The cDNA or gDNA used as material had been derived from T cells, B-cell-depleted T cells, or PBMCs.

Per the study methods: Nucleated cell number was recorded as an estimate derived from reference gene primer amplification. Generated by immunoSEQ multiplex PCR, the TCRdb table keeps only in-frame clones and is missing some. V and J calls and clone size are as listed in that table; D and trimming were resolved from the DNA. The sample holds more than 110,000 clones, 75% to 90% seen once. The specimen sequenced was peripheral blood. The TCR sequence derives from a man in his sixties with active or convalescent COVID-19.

CDR3 in DNA: TGTGCCAGCAGCACAAACCCCTCTGGGGCCAACGTCCTGACTTTC. It translates to CASSTNPSGANVLTF. This chain links TRBV11-2 with TRBJ2-6; no clear D gene. CDR3 length: 15 amino acids. The V end was cut by 5 bases, the J end by 0 bases, with 8 bases between. Germline lookup yields CDR1 SGHAT and CDR2 FQNNGV.